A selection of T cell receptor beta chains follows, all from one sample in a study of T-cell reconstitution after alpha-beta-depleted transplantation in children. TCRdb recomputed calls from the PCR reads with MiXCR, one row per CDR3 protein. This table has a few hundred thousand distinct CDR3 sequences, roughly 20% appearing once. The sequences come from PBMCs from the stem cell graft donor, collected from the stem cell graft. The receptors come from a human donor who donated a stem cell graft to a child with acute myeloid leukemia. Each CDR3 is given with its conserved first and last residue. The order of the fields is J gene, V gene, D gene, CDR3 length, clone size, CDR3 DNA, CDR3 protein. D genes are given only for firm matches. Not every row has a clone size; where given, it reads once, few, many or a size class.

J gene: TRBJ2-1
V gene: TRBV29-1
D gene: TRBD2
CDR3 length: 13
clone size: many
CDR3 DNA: TGCAGCGGGGCTAGCGGGAATTGGGGTGAGCAGTTCTTC
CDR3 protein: CSGASGNWGEQFF

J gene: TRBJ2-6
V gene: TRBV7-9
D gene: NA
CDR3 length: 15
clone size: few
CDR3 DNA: TGTGCCAGCAGTCGGAGGGGATCTGGGGCCAACGTCCTGACTTTC
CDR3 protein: CASSRRGSGANVLTF

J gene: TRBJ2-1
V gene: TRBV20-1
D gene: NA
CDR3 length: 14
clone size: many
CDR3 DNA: TGCAGTGCTATATCCCGGACTACTTACAATGAGCAGTTCTTC
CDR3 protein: CSAISRTTYNEQFF

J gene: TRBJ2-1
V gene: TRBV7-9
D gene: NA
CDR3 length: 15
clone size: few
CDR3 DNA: TGTGCCAGCAGCTTAACTCAGGAATACTACAATGAGCAGTTCTTC
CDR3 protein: CASSLTQEYYNEQFF

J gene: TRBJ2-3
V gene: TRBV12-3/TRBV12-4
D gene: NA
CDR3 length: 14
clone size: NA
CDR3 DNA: TGTGCCAGCAGTATCAGGGCAGGCACAGATACGCAGTATTTT
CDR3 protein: CASSIRAGTDTQYF

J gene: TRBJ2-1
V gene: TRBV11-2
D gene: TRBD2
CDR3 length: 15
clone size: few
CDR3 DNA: TGTGCCAGCAGCTTACTAGCGGGAGATTTTGATGAGCAGTTCTTC
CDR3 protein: CASSLLAGDFDEQFF

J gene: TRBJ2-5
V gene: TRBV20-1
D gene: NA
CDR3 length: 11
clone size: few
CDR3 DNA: TGCAGTCCCAGGGGCGGGGAGACCCAGTACTTC
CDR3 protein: CSPRGGETQYF

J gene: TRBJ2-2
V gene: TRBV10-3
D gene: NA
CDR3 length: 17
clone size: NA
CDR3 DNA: TGTGCCATCAAAGGCAACAGGGATGACCCGAACACCGGGGAGCTGTTTTTT
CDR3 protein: CAIKGNRDDPNTGELFF

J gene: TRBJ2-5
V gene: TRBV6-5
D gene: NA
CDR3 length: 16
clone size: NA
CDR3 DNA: TGTGCCAGCAGTTACTCGATCGGGACGGCTGGGGAGACCCAGTACTTC
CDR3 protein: CASSYSIGTAGETQYF

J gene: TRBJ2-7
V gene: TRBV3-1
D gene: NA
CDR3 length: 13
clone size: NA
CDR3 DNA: TGTGCCAGCAGCCAGGAAGTAACCTACGAGCAGTACTTC
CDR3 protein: CASSQEVTYEQYF

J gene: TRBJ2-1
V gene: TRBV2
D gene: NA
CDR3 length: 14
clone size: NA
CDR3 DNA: TGTGCCAGCAGTGAAGCGGACAGTTACAATGAGCAGTTCTTC
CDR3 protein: CASSEADSYNEQFF

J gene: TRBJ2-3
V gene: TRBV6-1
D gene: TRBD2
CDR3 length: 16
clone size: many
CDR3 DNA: TGTGCCAGCAGCAGACTAGCGGGAGACGGGACAGATACGCAGTATTTT
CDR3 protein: CASSRLAGDGTDTQYF

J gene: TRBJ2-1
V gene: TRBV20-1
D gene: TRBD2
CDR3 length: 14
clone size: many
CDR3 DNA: TGCAGTGCTAGAGACGGGGGAGGGATTAATGAGCAGTTCTTC
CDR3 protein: CSARDGGGINEQFF

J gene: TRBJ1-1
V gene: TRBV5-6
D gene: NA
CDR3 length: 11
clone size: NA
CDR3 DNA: TGTGCCAGCAGCGCGGGACAAAGAGCTTTCTTT
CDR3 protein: CASSAGQRAFF

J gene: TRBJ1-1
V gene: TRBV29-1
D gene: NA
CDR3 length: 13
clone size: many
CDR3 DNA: TGCAGCGCCGGACGCCGGGACGGATTTGAAGCTTTCTTT
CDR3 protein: CSAGRRDGFEAFF

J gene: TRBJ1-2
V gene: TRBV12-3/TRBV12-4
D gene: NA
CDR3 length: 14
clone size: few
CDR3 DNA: TGTGCCAGCAGTTCCTCAGGAGGGGCCCTTGGCTACACCTTC
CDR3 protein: CASSSSGGALGYTF

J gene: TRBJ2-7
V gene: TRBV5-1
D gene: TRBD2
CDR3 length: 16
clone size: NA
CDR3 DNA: TGCGCCAGCAGCCGACCTAGCGGGCGGAGCTCCTACGAGCAGTACTTC
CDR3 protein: CASSRPSGRSSYEQYF

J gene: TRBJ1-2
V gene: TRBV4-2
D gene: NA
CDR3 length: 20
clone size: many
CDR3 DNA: TGTGCCAGCAGCCAAGTCTATCCAGCACCCGCGGGGGATCCTAACTATGGCTACACCTTC
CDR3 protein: CASSQVYPAPAGDPNYGYTF

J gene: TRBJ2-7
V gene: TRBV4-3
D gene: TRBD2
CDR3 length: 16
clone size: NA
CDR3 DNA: TGCGCCAGCAGCCAAGATCTTGGGAGGGCCGGGTACGAGCAGTACTTC
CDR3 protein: CASSQDLGRAGYEQYF

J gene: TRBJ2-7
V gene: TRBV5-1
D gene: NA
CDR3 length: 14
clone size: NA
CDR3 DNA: TGCGCCAGCAGCATGGGACAGCCGGGGGACGAGCAGTACTTC
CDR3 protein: CASSMGQPGDEQYF

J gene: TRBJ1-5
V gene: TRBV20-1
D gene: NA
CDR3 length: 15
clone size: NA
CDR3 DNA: TGCAGTGCTCAAAGGGACGTCGCCGACAATCAGCCCCAGCATTTT
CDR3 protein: CSAQRDVADNQPQHF

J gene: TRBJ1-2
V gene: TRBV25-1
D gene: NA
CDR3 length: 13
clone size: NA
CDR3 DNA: TGTGCCAGCAGTGTAAGAACAGAATATGGCTACACCTTC
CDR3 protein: CASSVRTEYGYTF

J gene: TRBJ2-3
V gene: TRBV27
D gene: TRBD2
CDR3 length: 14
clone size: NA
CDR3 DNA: TGTGCCAGCAGGCAGGGACTAGCAGCAGATACGCAGTATTTT
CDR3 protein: CASRQGLAADTQYF

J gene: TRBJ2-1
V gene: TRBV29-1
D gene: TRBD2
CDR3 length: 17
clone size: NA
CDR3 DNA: TGCAGCGTTGAAGATACGATGACTAGCGGGACGTACAATGAGCAGTTCTTC
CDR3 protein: CSVEDTMTSGTYNEQFF

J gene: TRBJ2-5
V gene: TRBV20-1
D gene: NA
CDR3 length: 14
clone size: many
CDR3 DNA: TGCAGTGCTATGCTAGACTTTGCCAAGGAGACCCAGTACTTC
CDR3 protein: CSAMLDFAKETQYF

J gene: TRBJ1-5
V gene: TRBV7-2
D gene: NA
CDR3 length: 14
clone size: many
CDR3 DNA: TGTGCCAGCAGCTTAGGCTATAGCAATCAGCCCCAGCATTTT
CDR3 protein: CASSLGYSNQPQHF

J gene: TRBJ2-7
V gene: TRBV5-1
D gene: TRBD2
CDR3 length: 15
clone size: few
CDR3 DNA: TGCGCCAGCAGCTTTGGTACTAGCGGTGGTAACGAGCAGTACTTC
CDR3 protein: CASSFGTSGGNEQYF

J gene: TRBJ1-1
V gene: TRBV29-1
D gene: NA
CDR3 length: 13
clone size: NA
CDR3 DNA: TGCAGCGCCCCCGGACGGAAGAACACTGAAGCTTTCTTT
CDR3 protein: CSAPGRKNTEAFF

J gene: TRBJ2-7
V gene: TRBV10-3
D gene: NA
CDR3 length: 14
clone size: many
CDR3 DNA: TGTGCCATCAGTCGGGGAACCCGCTCCTACGAGCAGTACTTC
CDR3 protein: CAISRGTRSYEQYF

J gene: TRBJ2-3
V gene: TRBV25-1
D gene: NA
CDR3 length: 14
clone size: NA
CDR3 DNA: TGTGCCAGCAGTGACCCCGGGCCCACAGATACGCAGTATTTT
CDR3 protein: CASSDPGPTDTQYF

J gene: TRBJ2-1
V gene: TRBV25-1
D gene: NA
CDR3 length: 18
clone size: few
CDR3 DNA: TGTGCCAGCAGTGAAATCGGAATAACCAGTTGGGGCACGGGTGAGCAGTTCTTC
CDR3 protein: CASSEIGITSWGTGEQFF

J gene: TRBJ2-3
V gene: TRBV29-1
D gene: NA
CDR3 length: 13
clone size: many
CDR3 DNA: TGCAGCGTTGAAGAAACGGGAGCAGATACGCAGTATTTT
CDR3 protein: CSVEETGADTQYF

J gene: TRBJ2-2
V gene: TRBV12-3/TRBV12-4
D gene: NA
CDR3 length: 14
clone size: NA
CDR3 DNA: TGTGCCAGCAGTTTAGTTCCGCTCACCGGGGAGCTGTTTTTT
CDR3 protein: CASSLVPLTGELFF

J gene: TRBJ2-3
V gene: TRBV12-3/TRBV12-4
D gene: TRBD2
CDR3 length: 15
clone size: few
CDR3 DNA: TGTGCCAGCAGTATTCTAGCGGGAGGGGGAGATACGCAGTATTTT
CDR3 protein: CASSILAGGGDTQYF

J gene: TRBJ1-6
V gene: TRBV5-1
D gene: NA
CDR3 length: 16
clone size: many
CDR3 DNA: TGCGCCAGCAGCTTGAGTTCAAGAACAGATAATTCACCCCTCCACTTT
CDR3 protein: CASSLSSRTDNSPLHF

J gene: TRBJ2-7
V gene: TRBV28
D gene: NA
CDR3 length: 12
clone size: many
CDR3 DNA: TGTGCCAGCAGTCCCCCGATGAACGAGCAGTACTTC
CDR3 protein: CASSPPMNEQYF

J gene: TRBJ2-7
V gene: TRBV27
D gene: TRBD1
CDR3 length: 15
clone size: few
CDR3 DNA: TGTGCCAGCAGCCAAACAGGGGGCTATTTCTACGAGCAGTACTTC
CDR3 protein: CASSQTGGYFYEQYF

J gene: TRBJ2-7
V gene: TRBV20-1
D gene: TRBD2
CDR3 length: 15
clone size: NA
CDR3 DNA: TGCAGTGCTTATGACCCAGTTGCGGGAGGATATGAGCAGTACTTC
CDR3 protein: CSAYDPVAGGYEQYF

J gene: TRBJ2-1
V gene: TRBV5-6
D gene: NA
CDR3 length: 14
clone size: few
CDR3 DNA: TGTGCCAGCAGCTTGGAAGGGATTCGCAATGAGCAGTTCTTC
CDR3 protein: CASSLEGIRNEQFF

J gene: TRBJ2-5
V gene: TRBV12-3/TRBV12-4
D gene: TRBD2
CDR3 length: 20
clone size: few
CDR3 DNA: TGTGCCAGCAGTTCCCCGGGACTAGCGGGAGGCCGACACAAACGGGAGACCCAGTACTTC
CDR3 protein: CASSSPGLAGGRHKRETQYF

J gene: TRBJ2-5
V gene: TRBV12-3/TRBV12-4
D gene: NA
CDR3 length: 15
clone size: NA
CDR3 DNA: TGTGCCAGCAGTTTAGTTGAGGGGTTAGCGGAGACCCAGTACTTC
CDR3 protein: CASSLVEGLAETQYF

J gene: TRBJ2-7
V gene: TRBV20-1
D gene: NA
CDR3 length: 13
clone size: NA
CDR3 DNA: TGCAGTGCTAGGAAGGGGGGGGCCTACGAGCAGTACTTC
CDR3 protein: CSARKGGAYEQYF

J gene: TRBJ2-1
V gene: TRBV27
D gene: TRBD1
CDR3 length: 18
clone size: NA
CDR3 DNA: TGTGCCAGCAGTTCACCGAACCCCGGGGGACAGGGTCGCAATGAGCAGTTCTTC
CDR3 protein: CASSSPNPGGQGRNEQFF

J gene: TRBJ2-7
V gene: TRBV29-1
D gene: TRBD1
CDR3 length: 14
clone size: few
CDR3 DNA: TGCAGCGTTCTCCATACTTACAGGGGCGGCGAGCAGTACTTC
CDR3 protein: CSVLHTYRGGEQYF

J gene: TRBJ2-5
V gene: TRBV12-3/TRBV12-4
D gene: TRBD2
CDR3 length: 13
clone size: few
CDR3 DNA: TGTGCCAGCACGGGGACTAGCAGGGAGACCCAGTACTTC
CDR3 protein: CASTGTSRETQYF

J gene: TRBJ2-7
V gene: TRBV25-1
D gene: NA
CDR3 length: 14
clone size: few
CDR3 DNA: TGTGCCAGCAGTGACCCAGGTCCTCCCTACGAGCAGTACTTC
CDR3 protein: CASSDPGPPYEQYF

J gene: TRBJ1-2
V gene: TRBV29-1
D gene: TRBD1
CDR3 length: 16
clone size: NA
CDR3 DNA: TGCAGCGTTGAGGGGGGCACAGGGGCTTTTGTACGTGGCTACACCTTC
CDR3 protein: CSVEGGTGAFVRGYTF

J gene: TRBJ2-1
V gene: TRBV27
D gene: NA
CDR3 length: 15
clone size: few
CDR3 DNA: TGTGCCAGCAGTTTATCCTCAGGGGTAAACAATGAGCAGTTCTTC
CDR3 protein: CASSLSSGVNNEQFF

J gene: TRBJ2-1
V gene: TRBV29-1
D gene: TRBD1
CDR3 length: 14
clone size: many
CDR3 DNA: TGCAGCGTTGAAGCCCGGGACAGGGTCGATGAGCAGTTCTTC
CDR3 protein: CSVEARDRVDEQFF

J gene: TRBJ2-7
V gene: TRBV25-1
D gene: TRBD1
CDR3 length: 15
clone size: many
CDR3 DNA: TGTGCCAGCAGTAGCCGGACAGGGGTGACCAGCGAGCAGTACTTC
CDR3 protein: CASSSRTGVTSEQYF

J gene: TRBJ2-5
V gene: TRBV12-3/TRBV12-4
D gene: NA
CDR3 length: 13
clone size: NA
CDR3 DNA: TGTGCCAGCAGCCCGGACCTCCAAGAGACCCAGTACTTC
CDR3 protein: CASSPDLQETQYF

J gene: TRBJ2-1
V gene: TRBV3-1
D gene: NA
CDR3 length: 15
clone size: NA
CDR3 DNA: TGTGCCAGCAGCCCCTCAGGGGACATACTAGAGGAGCAGTTCTTC
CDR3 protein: CASSPSGDILEEQFF

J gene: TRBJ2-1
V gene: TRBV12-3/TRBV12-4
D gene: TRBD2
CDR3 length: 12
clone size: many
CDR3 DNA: TGTGCCAGCAACCAAGCGGGGAATGAGCAGTTCTTC
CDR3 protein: CASNQAGNEQFF

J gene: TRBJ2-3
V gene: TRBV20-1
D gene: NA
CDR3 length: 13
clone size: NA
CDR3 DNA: TGCAGTGTAGAGGAAGGGGCGGGTGATACGCAGTATTTT
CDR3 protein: CSVEEGAGDTQYF

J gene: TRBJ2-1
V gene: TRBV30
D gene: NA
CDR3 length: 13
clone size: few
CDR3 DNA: TGTGCCTGGATTGGGGGGTCCTACAATGAGCAGTTCTTC
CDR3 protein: CAWIGGSYNEQFF